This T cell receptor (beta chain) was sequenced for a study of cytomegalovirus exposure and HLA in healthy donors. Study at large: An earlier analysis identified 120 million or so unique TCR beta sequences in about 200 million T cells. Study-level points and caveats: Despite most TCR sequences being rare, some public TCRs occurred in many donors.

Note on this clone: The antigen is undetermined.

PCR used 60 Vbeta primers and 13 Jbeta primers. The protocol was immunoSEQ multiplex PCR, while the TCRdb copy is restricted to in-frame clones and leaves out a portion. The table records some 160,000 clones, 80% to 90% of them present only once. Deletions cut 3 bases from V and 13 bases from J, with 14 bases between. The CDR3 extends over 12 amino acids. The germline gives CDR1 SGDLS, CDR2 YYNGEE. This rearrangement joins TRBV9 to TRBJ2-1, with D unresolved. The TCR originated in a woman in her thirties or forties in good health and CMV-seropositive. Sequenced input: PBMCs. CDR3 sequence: CASSGKEAYQFF. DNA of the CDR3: TGTGCCAGCAGCGGTAAAGAGGCGTACCAGTTCTTC.